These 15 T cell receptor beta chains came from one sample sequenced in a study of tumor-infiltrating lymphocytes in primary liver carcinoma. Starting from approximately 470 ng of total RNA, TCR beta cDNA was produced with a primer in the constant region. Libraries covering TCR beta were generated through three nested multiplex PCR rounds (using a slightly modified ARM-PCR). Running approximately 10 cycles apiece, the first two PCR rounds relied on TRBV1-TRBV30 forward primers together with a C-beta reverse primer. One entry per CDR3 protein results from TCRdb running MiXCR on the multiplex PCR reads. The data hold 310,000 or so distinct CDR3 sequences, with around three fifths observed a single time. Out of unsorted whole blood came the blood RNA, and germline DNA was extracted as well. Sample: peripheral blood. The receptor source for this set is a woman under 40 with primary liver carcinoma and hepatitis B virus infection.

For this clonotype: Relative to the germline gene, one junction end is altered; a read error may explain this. CDR3 coding DNA: TGTGCCAGGAGCCGAGAAGAGGGGGGAACCGGGGAGCTATTTTTT. As protein: CARSREEGGTGELFF. The chain carries TRBV4-2 and TRBJ2-2; D may match TRBD1 or TRBD2 (6 bases each). The CDR3 spans 15 residues. Germline loops: CDR1 LGHNA, CDR2 YNFKEQ.

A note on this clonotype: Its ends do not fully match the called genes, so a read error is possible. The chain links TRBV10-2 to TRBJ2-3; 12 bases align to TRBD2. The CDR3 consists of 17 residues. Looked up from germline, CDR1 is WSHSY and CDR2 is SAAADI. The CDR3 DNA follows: TGTGCCAGCAGCAGGACTAGCGGGACTGGTGGCACAGATACGCAGTATTTT. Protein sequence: CASSRTSGTGGTDTQYF.

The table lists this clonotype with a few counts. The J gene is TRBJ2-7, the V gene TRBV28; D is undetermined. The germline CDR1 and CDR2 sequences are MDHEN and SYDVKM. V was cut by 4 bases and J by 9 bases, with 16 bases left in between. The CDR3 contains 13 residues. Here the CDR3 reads CASSSALGMGQYF. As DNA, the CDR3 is TGTGCCAGCAGTTCGGCTTTAGGAATGGGGCAGTACTTC.

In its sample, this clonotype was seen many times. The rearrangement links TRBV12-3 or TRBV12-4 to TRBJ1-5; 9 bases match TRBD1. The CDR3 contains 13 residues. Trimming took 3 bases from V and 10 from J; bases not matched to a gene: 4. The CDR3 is CASSFDRGDPQHF. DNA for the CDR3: TGTGCCAGCAGTTTCGACAGGGGGGATCCCCAGCATTTT.

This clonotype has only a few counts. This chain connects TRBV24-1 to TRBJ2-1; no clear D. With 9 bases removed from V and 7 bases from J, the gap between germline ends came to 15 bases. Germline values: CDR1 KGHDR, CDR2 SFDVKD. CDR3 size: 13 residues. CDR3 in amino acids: CATSRVKWNEQFF. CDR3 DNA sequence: TGTGCCACCTCTAGGGTAAAGTGGAATGAGCAGTTCTTC.

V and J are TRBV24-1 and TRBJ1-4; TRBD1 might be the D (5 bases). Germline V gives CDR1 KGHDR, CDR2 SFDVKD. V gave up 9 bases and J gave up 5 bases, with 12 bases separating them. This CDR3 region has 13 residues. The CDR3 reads CATAGTVNEKLFF. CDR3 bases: TGTGCCACCGCCGGGACGGTCAATGAAAAACTGTTTTTT.

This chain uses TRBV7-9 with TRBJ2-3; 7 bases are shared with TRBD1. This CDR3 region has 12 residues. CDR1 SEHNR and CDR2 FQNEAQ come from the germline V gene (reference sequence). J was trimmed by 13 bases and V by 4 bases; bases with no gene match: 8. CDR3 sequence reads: CASSSIRDSEYF. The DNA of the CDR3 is TGTGCCAGCAGCTCAATCCGGGACAGTGAGTATTTT.

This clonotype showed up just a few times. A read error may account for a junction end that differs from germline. CDR3 DNA sequence: TGTGCCAGCCCTCCGGGACCGGGGGGACTCTACTATGGCGACACCTTC. It yields the protein CASPPGPGGLYYGDTF. The genes are TRBV6-1 and TRBJ1-2, with D maybe TRBD1 (5 bases). This CDR3 contains 16 residues. Germline V lookup: CDR1 MNHNS, CDR2 SASEGT.

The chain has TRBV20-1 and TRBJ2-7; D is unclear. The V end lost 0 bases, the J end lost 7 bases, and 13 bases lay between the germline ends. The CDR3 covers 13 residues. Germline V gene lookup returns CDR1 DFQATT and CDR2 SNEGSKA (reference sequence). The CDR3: CSARDTSGREQYF. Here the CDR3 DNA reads TGCAGTGCTAGAGATACCTCCGGGCGGGAGCAGTACTTC.

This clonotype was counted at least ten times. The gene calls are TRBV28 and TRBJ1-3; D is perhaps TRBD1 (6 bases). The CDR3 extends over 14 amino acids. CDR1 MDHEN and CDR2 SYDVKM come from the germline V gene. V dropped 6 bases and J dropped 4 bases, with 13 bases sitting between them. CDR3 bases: TGTGCCAGCAGAGGAACAGGGAGAGGAAACACCATATATTTT. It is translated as CASRGTGRGNTIYF.

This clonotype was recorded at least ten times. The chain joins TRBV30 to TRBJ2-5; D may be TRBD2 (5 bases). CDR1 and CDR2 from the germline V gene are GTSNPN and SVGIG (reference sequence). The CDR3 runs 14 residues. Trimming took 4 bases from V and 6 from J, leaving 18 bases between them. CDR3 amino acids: CAWTYVSGLQTQYF. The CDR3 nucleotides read TGTGCCTGGACCTATGTATCGGGGTTGCAGACCCAGTACTTC.

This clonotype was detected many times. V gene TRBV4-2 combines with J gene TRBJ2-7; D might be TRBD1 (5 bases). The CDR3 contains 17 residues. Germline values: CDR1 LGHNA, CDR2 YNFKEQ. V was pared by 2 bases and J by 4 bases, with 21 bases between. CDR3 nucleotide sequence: TGTGCCAGCAGCCAACTACTGGGCCCTCCCACAGGTTACGAGCAGTACTTC. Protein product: CASSQLLGPPTGYEQYF.

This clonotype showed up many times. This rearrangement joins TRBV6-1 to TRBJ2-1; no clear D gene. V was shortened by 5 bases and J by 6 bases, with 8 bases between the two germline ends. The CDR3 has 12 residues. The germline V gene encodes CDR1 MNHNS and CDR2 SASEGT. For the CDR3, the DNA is TGTGCCAGCAGTATGGCCTCCAATGAGCAGTTCTTC. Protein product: CASSMASNEQFF.

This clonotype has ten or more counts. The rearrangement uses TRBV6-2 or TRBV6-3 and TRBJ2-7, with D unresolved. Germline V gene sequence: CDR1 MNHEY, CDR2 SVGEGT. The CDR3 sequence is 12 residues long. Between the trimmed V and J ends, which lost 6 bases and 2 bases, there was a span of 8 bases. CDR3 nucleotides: TGTGCCAGCAGCCCCCTGGCCTACGAGCAGTACTTC. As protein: CASSPLAYEQYF.

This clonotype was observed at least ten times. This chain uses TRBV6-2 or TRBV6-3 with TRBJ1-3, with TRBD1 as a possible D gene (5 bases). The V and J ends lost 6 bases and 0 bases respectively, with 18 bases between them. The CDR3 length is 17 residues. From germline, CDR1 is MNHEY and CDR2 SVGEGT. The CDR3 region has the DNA TGTGCCAGCAGACTCCTCGACAGTGCCGACTCTGGAAACACCATATATTTT. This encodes CASRLLDSADSGNTIYF.